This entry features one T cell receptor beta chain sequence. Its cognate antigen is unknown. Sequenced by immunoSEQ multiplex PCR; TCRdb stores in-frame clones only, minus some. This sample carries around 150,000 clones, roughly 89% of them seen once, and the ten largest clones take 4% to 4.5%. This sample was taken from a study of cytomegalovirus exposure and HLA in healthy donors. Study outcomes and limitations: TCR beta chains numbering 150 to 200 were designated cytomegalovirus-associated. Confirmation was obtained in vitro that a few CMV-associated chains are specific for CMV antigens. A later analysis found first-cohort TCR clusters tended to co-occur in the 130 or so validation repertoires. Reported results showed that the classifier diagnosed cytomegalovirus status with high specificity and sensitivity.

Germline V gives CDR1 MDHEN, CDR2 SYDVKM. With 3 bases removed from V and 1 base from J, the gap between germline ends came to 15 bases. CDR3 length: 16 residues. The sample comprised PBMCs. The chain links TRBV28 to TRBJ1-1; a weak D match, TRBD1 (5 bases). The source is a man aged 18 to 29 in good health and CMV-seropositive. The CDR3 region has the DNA TGTGCCAGCAGTTTTTTCCGCAGGGTCACGAACACTGAAGCTTTCTTT. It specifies CASSFFRRVTNTEAFF.